This TCR beta chain appears in the sequencing data of a study of blood T cells in healthy people across ages. General observations from the study: Per-million-T-cell TCR beta diversity fell roughly linearly with age.

Each sample gave at least 6 million isolated PBMCs. The authors extracted at least 6 micrograms of total RNA per sample. Alongside a J-beta primer mix, a sample-barcoded 5' primer served in a second PCR lasting roughly 7 to 11 cycles. TCRdb redid the calling of the 5' RACE reads with MiXCR, one entry per CDR3 protein. The sample lists about 780,000 distinct CDR3 sequences; 62% were seen once. This clonotype showed up just a few times. What it binds is not known. The CDR3 spans 16 residues. V lost 0 bases and J 3 bases, leaving 12 bases between the germline ends. From germline, CDR1 is LGHNA and CDR2 YSLEER.

Sequencing was done on a sample of blood. The receptor's source is a man aged 30 to 45 in good health. The V call is TRBV4-3, the J call TRBJ2-1; D may be TRBD2 (5 bases). CDR3 nucleotides: TGCGCCAGCAGCCAAGATATTGGCGGGCGCTACAATGAGCAGTTCTTC. Protein sequence: CASSQDIGGRYNEQFF.